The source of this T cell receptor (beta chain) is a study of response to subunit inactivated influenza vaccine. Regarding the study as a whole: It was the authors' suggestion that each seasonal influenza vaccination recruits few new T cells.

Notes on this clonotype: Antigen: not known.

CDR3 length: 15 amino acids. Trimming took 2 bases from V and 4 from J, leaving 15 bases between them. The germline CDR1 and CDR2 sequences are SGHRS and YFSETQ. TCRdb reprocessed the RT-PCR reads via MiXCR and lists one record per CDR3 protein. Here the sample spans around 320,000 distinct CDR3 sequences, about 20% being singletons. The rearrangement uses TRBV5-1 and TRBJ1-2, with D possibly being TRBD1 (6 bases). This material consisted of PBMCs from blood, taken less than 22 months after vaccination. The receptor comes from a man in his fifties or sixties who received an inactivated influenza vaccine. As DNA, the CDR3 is TGCGCCAGCAGCTTTAGGGGGGCGGATCTCTATGGCTACACCTTC. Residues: CASSFRGADLYGYTF.